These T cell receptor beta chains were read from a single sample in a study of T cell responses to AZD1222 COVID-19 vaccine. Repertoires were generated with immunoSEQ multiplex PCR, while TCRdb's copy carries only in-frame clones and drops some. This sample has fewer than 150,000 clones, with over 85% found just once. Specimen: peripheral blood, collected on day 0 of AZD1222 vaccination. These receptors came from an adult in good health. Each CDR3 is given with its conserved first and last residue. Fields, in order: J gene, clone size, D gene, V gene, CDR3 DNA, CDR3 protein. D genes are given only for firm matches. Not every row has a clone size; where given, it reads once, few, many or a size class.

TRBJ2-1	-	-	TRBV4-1	TGCGCCAGCAGCCAAGATCCGGGGTACTCCTACAATGAGCAGTTCTTC	CASSQDPGYSYNEQFF
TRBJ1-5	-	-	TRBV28	TGTGCCAGCAGTTTAAGCCAGTTTAATCAGCCCCAGCATTTT	CASSLSQFNQPQHF
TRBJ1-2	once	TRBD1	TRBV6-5	TGTGCCAGCAGCCAAACAGGGGGCGCATTCAATGGCTACACCTTC	CASSQTGGAFNGYTF
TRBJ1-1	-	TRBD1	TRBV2	TGTGCCAGCAGTCCCGACAGGGGGTCCCCTGAAGCTTTCTTT	CASSPDRGSPEAFF
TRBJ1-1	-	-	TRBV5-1	TGCGCCAGCAGCTTGGTGGGGCGAAACACTGAAGCTTTCTTT	CASSLVGRNTEAFF
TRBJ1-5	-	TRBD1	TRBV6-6	TGTGCCAGCAGAGAAACCGGGGACAGAGATCAGCCCCAGCATTTT	CASRETGDRDQPQHF
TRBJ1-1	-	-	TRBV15	TGTGCCACCAGCAGAAGAGATCTGACTGAAGCTTTCTTT	CATSRRDLTEAFF
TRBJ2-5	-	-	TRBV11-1	TGTGCCAGCAGCTTAACCTCGCTGCGGGTTCAAGAGACCCAGTACTTC	CASSLTSLRVQETQYF
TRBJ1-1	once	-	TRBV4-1	TGCGCCAGCAGCCAAGAAGGGTCCCGGGGAGCTTTCTTT	CASSQEGSRGAFF
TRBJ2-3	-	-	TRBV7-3	TGTGCCAGCAGCTTATCCCTAACAGATACGCAGTATTTT	CASSLSLTDTQYF
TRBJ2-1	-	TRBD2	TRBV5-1	TGCGCCAGCAGCTTGGTTGCGGGAGGGCCCAGTGAGCAGTTCTTC	CASSLVAGGPSEQFF
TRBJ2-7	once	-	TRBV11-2	TGTGCCAGCAGCTTATTGGAGGGGTCATACGTCGACGAGCAGTACTTC	CASSLLEGSYVDEQYF
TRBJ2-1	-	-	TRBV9	TGTCCCCAGTGGATAGCGGAGGTGGGGAATGAGCAGTTCTTC	CPQWIAEVGNEQFF
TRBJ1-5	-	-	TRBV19	TGTGCCAGCCTAGGCGGGGGGCAACTAGATCAGCCCCAGCATTTT	CASLGGGQLDQPQHF
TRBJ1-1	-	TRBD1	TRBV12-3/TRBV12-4	TGTGCCAGCACCCGACCCCAGGGGGCAGCTTTCTTT	CASTRPQGAAFF
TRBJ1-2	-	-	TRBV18	TGTGCCAGCTCACCGACAGCAAACTATGGCTACACCTTC	CASSPTANYGYTF
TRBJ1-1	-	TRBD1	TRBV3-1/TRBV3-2	TGTGCCAGCAGTCCGACAGGGGACACTGAAGCTTTCTTT	CASSPTGDTEAFF
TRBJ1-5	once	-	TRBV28	TGTGCCAGCAGTTCCCCCGGGGGGAGCTATAGCAATCAGCCCCAGCATTTT	CASSSPGGSYSNQPQHF
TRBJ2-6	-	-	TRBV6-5	TGTGCCAGCAAAGGACTAACTGGGGCCAACGTCCTGACTTTC	CASKGLTGANVLTF
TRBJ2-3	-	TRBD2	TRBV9	TGTGCCAGCAGCGTGGCCGGGACTAACACAGATACGCAGTATTTT	CASSVAGTNTDTQYF
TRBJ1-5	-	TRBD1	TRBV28	TGTGCCACCGGCGAGGGACAGAGGAAGAATCAGCCCCAGCATTTT	CATGEGQRKNQPQHF
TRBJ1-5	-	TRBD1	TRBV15	TGTGCCACCAGCCCCGGACAGGGACGGGTCAATCAGCCCCAGCATTTT	CATSPGQGRVNQPQHF
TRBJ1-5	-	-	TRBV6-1	TGTGCCAGCAGTGAAGCAGTCGGGGGGAGCAATCAGCCCCAGCATTTT	CASSEAVGGSNQPQHF
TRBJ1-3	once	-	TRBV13	TGTGCCAGCAGTTCATTGCGGGGGGCGGCTGGAAACACCATATATTTT	CASSSLRGAAGNTIYF
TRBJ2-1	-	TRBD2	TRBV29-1	TGCAGCGGATCAGCGGGAGGGTCCTACAATGAGCAGTTCTTC	CSGSAGGSYNEQFF
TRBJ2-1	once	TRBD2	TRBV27	TGTGCCAGCAGTCAACTCCTAGCGGGAAGCGATGAGCAGTTCTTC	CASSQLLAGSDEQFF
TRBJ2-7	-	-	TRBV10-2	TGCGCCAGCAGTTCTAGCAGCCCGGTCTACGAGCAGTACTTC	CASSSSSPVYEQYF
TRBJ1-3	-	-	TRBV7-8	TGTGCCAGCAGCTTATCACCGAACACCATATATTTT	CASSLSPNTIYF
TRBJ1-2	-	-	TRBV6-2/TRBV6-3	TGTGCCAGCAGTTCAACACCCTATGGCTACACCTTC	CASSSTPYGYTF
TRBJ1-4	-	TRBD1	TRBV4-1	TGCGCCAGCGAAGCGGGACAGGGGAATGAAAAACTGTTTTTT	CASEAGQGNEKLFF
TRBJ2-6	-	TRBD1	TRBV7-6	TGTGCCAGCAGCCCCCGGACAGGGGGGATGTCTGGGGCCAACGTCCTGACTTTC	CASSPRTGGMSGANVLTF
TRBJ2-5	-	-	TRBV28	TGTGCCAGCAGTTTAGCCGTAGGAGCCCAAGAGACCCAGTACTTC	CASSLAVGAQETQYF
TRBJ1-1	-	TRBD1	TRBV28	TGTGCCAGCAGTGGACAGGGCCCGATGAACACTGAAGCTTTCTTT	CASSGQGPMNTEAFF
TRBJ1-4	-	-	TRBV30	TGTGCCTGGAGTCCCCGGGGTTGGGGACTGTTTTTT	CAWSPRGWGLFF
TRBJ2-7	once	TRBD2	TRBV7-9	TGTGCCAGCAGTTCAGCCCTAGCGGGAGACGAGCAGTACTTC	CASSSALAGDEQYF
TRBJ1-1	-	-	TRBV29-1	TGCAGCTTCGAAGACGGAAGGAACACTGAAGCTTTCTTT	CSFEDGRNTEAFF
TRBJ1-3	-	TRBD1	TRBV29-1	TGCAGCGTGACAGGGACTGGAAACACCATATATTTT	CSVTGTGNTIYF
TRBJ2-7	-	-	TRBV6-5	TGTGCCAGCAGTTATGACCGCCATCAAAACGAGCAGTACTTC	CASSYDRHQNEQYF
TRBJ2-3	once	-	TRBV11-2	TGTGCCAGCAGCCCCCTCATCGAGGCCAGAGATACGCAGTATTTT	CASSPLIEARDTQYF
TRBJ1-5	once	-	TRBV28	TGTGCCAGCCGGGGATCACATCAGCCCCAGCATTTT	CASRGSHQPQHF
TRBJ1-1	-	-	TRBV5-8	TGTGCCAGCAGCTTGGCGGCAGAGAACACTGAAGCTTTCTTT	CASSLAAENTEAFF
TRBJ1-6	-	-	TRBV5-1	TGCGCCAGCAGGGATTCCCTACGAAACGTATCACCCCTCCACTTT	CASRDSLRNVSPLHF
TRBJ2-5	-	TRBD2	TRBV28	TGTGCCAGCAGTTCGCCAAGACTAGCGGCACCCGAAGAGACCCAGTACTTC	CASSSPRLAAPEETQYF
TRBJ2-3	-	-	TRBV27	TGTGCCAGCAGTTTGTTGGACAGACGAGATACGCAGTATTTT	CASSLLDRRDTQYF
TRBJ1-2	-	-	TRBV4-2	TGTGCCAGCAGCCATCTCGAGGGCTACACCTTC	CASSHLEGYTF
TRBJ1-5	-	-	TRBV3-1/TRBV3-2	TGTGCCAGCAGCGCAGTCAATCAGCCCCAGCATTTT	CASSAVNQPQHF
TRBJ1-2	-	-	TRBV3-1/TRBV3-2	TGTGCCAGCAGCCAAGAGGCCGGTCGCTACACCTTC	CASSQEAGRYTF
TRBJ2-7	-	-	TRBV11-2	TGTGCCAGCAGCTTAGGTTCTCTTATCTCCTACGAGCAGTACTTC	CASSLGSLISYEQYF
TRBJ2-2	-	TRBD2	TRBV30	TGTGCCTGGAGCCGACTCCTAGCGGGAGCCGGGGAGCTGTTTTTT	CAWSRLLAGAGELFF
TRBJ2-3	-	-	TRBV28	TGTGCCAGCACCACTAGCACAGATACGCAGTATTTT	CASTTSTDTQYF
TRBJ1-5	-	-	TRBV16	TGTGCCAGCAGCCAATCTAGACTGGGACTGGAATCGCCCCAGCATTTT	CASSQSRLGLESPQHF
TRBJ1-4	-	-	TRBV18	TGTGCCAGCTCACCCTATGGGGCGGATGAAAAACTGTTTTTT	CASSPYGADEKLFF
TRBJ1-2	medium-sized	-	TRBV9	TGTGCCAGCAGCAGATCCGGGACACTCTATGGCTACACCTTC	CASSRSGTLYGYTF
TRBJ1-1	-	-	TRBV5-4	TGTGCCAGCAGCTTGAGGGGTTCCACTGAAGCTTTCTTT	CASSLRGSTEAFF
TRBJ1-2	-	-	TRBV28	TGTGCCAGCAGTTTATCCCTGGACAGTAAAGGCTACACCTTC	CASSLSLDSKGYTF
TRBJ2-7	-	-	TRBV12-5	TGTGCTAGGCTTCGGGTAATGACGGATTACGAGCAGTACTTC	CARLRVMTDYEQYF
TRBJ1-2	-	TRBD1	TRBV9	TGTGCCAGCAGTTTAGGGACAGGGGATAACTATGGCTACACCTTC	CASSLGTGDNYGYTF